This entry is about one T cell receptor beta chain. This clone showed up just once. Its antigen specificity is not known. No much larger clonotype is one base removed from it; base qualities were not supplied. This entry belongs to a study of cytomegalovirus exposure and HLA in healthy donors (dated by TCRdb to 2017 to 2019). About the study as a whole: An earlier analysis of roughly 630 of the donors reported approximately 290 Gb of sequence data and 120 million or so unique TCR beta sequences from 150 million to 200 million T cells. An early release that covered around 590 HLA-typed donors contained around 330 gigabases of sequencing data and roughly 84 million unique TCR sequences. The genetic ancestry cluster associated with self-reported Caucasian donors included roughly 84% of the roughly 410 genotyped donors. The aim of the study was to test whether cataloging public T cell receptors could identify signatures of past pathogen exposure. The study profiled the T cell repertoires of 550 to 700 subjects by immunosequencing and related them to cytomegalovirus serostatus. Besides the first cohort of around 670 subjects, a separate validation cohort made up of 120 different subjects was used. High-throughput TCR immunosequencing, statistical association of individual TCRs with disease status, and machine learning were combined to predict cytomegalovirus infection status. A later analysis re-examined previously published TCR beta repertoires from roughly 650 donors and added high-resolution HLA genotyping to investigate patterns of TCR occurrence. Rather than drawing on any new phenotypic data, the later analysis identified candidate immune exposures from TCR beta sequences and the way those sequences occurred across donors. In an earlier analysis of 500 to 650 of the donors, high-throughput TCR beta sequencing was used to judge whether each TCR beta V gene segment behaved as functional or pseudogenic. Alongside the repertoire data, information on donor age, sex, ethnicity and CMV serostatus was compiled. Genome-wide SNP genotypes for about 60% of the roughly 670 donors were used in a later genetic analysis, which treated that subset as a discovery cohort. Every repertoire in the discovery cohort had been generated on one and the same sequencing platform. Class I and class II HLA loci were covered by the typing at four-digit resolution. Typing coverage differed by locus: A, B, C, DRB1 and DQB1 were typed in about 629-640 donors, DQA1 in 500 to 550, DPA1 in 606, and DPB1 in just under 480. Because of strong linkage in the cohort, four or five DR-DQ haplotypes were treated as single units for association and clustering. On average, roughly 240,000 unique TCR beta nucleotide sequences were sequenced per donor among a few hundred genotyped donors of the cohort, with 15% to 20% of those sequences being non-productive.

From the germline V gene, CDR1 is MNHEY and CDR2 is SVGAGI. The cysteine opens and the phenylalanine closes a CDR3 of 13 amino acids. The kept DNA is CDR3 alone, 39 bases in frame from the first base. The junction carries 5 bases between V and J, which are trimmed by 2 bases and 2 bases respectively. Here is what the overall study found, with its caveats: The 87-base-pair reads could not distinguish some IMGT-functional V segments, including TRBV6-2 and TRBV6-3, so those segments were excluded. Roughly uniform sequencing depth across donors was assumed in presence/absence analyses, although this assumption may not hold. Linkage disequilibrium might explain the correlated functional status among segregating V segments, but an unknown experimental factor could not be excluded. An earlier analysis of approximately 590 of the donors showed that most TCR beta V segments appeared in productive rearrangements either about 87% or about 30% of the time, which broadly matched IMGT annotations. The study gave a list of under 200 TCR beta chains associated with cytomegalovirus. According to the authors, the approach could potentially be generalized to other disease states and immunological phenotypes. A later analysis associated 16,951 TCR beta sequences with specific HLA alleles at a false discovery rate of 0.05. Across donors, most TCR sequences were observed very rarely, whereas some public TCRs were present in many individuals. Compared with equally common non-associated chains, HLA-associated TCR beta chains in a later analysis were more clonally expanded and had lower generation probabilities. Several of the top co-occurrence clusters appeared to be linked to parvovirus B19, influenza, CMV and Epstein-Barr virus, according to a later analysis. A further reported finding was that TCR beta sequences accurately predicted the HLA-A and HLA-B alleles for most subjects in the first cohort. When HLA alleles, especially DR and DQ, strongly co-occurred, TCR associations were difficult to assign to individual alleles. HLA typing was unavailable for some donors at each locus, so association tests used only the typed subset. The earlier analysis of fewer than 750 of the donors excluded roughly 17 rarely observed V segments, including chromosome 9 orphons, because counts were too low. A group of highly shared sequence variants was considered likely to be a technical artifact of the sequencing pipeline. For the cohort, immune exposure information was limited to CMV serostatus. The classifier was reported to diagnose cytomegalovirus status with high specificity and sensitivity in both the original cohort and the validation cohort. Only TCR beta chains were sequenced in this cohort, and the absence of alpha or paired-chain data limited detectable features. Compared with the roughly 700-donor mean, donors in an Asian-associated ancestry cluster had fewer N-insertions in productive TCRs, according to a later genetic analysis. In vitro tests confirmed that three of the cytomegalovirus-associated TCR beta chains recognize cytomegalovirus antigens. A later analysis found that most CMV-associated TCR beta chains appeared HLA-restricted, with HLA associations seemingly driven largely by CMV exposure. In a later genetic analysis, a missense DCLRE1C variant was associated with V-gene and J-gene trimming of TCR beta chains, and the association was replicated in an independent cohort. In a later analysis, the rate of TCR association differed among HLA loci, with DRB1 alleles having the most associated TCRs and HLA-C alleles having the fewest.

The cohort comprised several hundred healthy bone marrow donors. At the time of sampling, all cohort members were nominally healthy, though unrecorded immune exposures were likely present. The donor tested CMV seropositive and was one of the 289 seropositive cohort members. A peripheral blood sample was collected from each donor, and TCR beta sequencing was performed on peripheral blood mononuclear cells. Genomic DNA was extracted from the blood cell samples with the Qiagen DNeasy Blood Extraction Kit. Preparation of the library involved the immunoSEQ multiplex PCR assay. A mixture of 60 forward primers for TCR Vbeta segments and 13 reverse primers for TCR Jbeta segments was used in the multiplex PCR. Amplification of the CDR3 region of rearranged TCR beta genes was performed with a multiplex PCR assay on genomic DNA. The Illumina HiSeq System was used to sequence the amplified TCR beta libraries as 87-base-pair reads. Under the source paper's analysis protocol: A later analysis counted some 74 million unique TCR beta chains across the approximately 700 repertoires, and around 9.9 million of these chains were shared by at least two donors. To remove PCR and sequencing errors, raw reads were error-corrected and collapsed into unique sequences using a nearest-neighbor algorithm that merged closely related sequences. CDR3 sequences were aligned to IMGT reference sequences to assign V, D and J gene segments. Each retained sequence needed at least a six-nucleotide match to both a V gene segment and a J gene segment. A rearrangement counted as productive if the CDR3 had no stop codons and remained in frame with V and J, and every other rearrangement counted as non-productive. Following IMGT convention, CDR3 was defined as the stretch from the second conserved V-encoded cysteine up to the conserved J-encoded phenylalanine. In an earlier analysis of more than 550 of the donors, sequences lacking an unambiguous match to a single V gene segment were excluded. An earlier analysis of a few hundred of the donors called V segments functional above 56.7% productive rearrangements and segregating when the between-donor standard deviation exceeded 5%. A statistical classification framework was developed to diagnose cytomegalovirus status using the catalog of TCR beta chain sequences. In a later analysis, TCR nucleotide sequences were compared against IMGT/GENE-DB human TR gene sequences so that V and J genes could be assigned. The TCRdist pipeline was used in a later analysis to assign CDR3 sequences and most-parsimonious VDJ recombination scenarios. In a later analysis, each TCR beta chain was defined by its CDR3 amino acid sequence together with its V-gene family, and reads without a unique V-gene family were excluded. In a later analysis, around 600 highly shared, low-generation-probability nucleotide sequences were removed to address suspected cross-contamination and a sequencing artifact. In a later analysis, a clonal expansion index was calculated for each public chain from normalized within-repertoire ranks of inferred template counts. Generation probabilities in a later analysis came from a VDJ recombination model fitted to out-of-frame rearrangements, and those results were checked against IGoR. A later analysis scored TCR-TCR, TCR-HLA and TCR-CMV co-occurrence with hypergeometric tests, applying a repertoire-size bias correction to TCR pairs. In a later analysis, false discovery rates were estimated by permuting HLA or CMV assignments 20 times. In a later analysis, co-occurring TCRs were grouped using DBSCAN, with TCRdist sequence similarity added in when clustering inside HLA-allele-positive subsets. For co-occurrence clustering, repertoires with fewer than 30,000 or more than 120,000 public chains were excluded, along with roughly 5 repertoires with anomalous nucleotide sharing. The table comes from immuneACCESS by way of TCRdb, which keeps in-frame sequences with V and J called. Part of the clones is missing from these tables; in studies checked, under half for an unresolved V gene and the rest for unknown reasons. Clone size and the V and J calls come from that table; the DNA yielded D and trimming. Recorded for this sample are 90,000 to 120,000 clones; roughly three quarters of them occurred a single time. The biggest ten clones account for roughly a tenth of the sample.

Sample: PBMCs. In this chain, TRBV6-5 is recombined with TRBJ2-3, with the D gene not confidently named. This receptor was taken from a man aged 35 to 55 in good health and CMV-seropositive. The CDR3 region has the sequence CASSYDFTDTQYF. The bases are TGTGCCAGCAGTTACGACTTCACAGATACGCAGTATTTT.